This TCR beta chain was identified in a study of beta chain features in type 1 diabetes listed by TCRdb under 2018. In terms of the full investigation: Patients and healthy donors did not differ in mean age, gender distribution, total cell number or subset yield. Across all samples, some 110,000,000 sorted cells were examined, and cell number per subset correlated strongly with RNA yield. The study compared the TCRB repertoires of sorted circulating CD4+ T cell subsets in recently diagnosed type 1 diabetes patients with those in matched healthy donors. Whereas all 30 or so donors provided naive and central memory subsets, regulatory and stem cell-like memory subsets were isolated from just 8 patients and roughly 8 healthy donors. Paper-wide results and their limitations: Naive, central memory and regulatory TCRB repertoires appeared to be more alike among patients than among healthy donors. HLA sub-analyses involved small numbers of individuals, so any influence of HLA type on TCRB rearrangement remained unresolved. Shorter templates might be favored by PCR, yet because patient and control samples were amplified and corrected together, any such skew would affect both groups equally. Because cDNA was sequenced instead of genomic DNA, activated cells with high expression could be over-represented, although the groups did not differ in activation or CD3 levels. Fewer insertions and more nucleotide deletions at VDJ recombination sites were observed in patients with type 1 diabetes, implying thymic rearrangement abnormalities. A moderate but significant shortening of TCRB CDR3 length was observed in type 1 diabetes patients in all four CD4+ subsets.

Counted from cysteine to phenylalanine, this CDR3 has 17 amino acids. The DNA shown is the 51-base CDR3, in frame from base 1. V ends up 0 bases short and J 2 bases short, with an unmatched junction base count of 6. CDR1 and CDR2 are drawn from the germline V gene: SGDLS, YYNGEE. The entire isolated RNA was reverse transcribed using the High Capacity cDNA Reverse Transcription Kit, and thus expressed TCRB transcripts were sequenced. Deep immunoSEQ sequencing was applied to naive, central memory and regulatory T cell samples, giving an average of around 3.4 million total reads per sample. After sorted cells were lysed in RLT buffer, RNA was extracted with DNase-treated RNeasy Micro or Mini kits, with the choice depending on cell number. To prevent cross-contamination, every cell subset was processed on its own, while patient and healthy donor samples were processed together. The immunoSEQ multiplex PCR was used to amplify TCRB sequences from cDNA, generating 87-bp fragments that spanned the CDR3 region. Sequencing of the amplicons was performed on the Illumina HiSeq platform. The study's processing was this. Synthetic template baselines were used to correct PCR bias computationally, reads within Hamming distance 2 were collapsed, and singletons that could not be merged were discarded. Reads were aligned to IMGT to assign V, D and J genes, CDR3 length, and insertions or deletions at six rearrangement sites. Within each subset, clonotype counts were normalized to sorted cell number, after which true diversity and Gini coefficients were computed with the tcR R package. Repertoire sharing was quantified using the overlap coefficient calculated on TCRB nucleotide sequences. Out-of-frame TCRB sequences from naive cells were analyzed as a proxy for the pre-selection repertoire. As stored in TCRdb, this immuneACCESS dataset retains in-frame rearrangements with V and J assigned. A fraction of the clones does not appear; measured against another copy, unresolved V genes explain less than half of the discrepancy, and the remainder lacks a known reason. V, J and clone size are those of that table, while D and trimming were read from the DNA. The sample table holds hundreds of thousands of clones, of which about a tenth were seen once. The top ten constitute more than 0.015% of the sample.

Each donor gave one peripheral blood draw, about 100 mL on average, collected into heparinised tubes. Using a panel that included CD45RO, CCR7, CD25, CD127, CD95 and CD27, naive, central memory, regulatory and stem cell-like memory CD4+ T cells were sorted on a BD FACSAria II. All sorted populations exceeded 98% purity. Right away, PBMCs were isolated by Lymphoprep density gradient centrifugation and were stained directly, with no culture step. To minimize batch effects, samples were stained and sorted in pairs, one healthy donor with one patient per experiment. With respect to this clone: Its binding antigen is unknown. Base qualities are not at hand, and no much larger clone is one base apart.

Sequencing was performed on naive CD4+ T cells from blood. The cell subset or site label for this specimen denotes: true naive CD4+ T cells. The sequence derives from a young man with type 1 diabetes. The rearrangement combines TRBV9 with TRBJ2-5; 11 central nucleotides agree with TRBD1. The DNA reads TGTGCCAGCAGCGTAGGTTTGGGGGACAGGGGGCAAGAGACCCAGTACTTC. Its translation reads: CASSVGLGDRGQETQYF.